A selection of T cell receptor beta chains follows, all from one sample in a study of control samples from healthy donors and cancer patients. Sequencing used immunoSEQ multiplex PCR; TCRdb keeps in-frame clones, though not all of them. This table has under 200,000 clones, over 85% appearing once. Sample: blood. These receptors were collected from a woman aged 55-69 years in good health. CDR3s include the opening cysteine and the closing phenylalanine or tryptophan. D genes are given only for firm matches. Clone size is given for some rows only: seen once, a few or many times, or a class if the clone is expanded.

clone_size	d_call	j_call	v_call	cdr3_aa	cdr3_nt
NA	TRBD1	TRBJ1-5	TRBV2	CASSGTGQNQPQHF	TGTGCCAGCAGTGGGACAGGGCAAAATCAGCCCCAGCATTTT
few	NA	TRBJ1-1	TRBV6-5	CASSYSGLIWGTEAFF	TGTGCCAGCAGTTACTCGGGTTTAATTTGGGGCACTGAAGCTTTCTTT
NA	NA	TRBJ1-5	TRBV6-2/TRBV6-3	CASSEDGGNQPQHF	TGTGCCAGCAGTGAGGATGGGGGGAATCAGCCCCAGCATTTT
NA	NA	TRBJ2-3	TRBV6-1	CASSASGDTQYF	TGTGCCAGCAGTGCCTCGGGGGATACGCAGTATTTT
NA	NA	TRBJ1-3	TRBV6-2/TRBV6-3	CASSYTGNTIYF	TGTGCCAGCAGTTACACTGGAAACACCATATATTTT
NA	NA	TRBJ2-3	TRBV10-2	CASSELKGGDTQYF	TGCGCCAGCAGTGAGTTGAAGGGGGGAGATACGCAGTATTTT
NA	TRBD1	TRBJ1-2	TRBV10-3	CAISESIGTATKTNYGYTF	TGTGCCATCAGTGAGTCGATAGGGACAGCTACGAAAACTAACTATGGCTACACCTTC
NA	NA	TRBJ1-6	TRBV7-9	CASSPILSNSPLHF	TGTGCCAGCAGCCCGATTTTAAGTAATTCACCCCTCCACTTT
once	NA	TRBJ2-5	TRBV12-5	CASGLLGQVQYF	TGTGCTAGTGGTTTGCTAGGCCAGGTCCAGTACTTC
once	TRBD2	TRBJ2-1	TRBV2	CASSGTALAGGPHNEQFF	TGTGCCAGCAGTGGAACCGCGCTAGCGGGGGGGCCCCACAATGAGCAGTTCTTC
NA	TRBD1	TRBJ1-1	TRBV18	CASSPDRGRGEAFF	TGTGCCAGCTCACCAGACAGGGGGCGCGGTGAAGCTTTCTTT
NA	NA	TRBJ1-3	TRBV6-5	CASSYDGGYSGNTIYF	TGTGCCAGCAGTTACGATGGGGGGTACTCTGGAAACACCATATATTTT
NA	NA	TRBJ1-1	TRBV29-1	CSATGLNTEAFF	TGCAGCGCGACAGGCCTCAACACTGAAGCTTTCTTT
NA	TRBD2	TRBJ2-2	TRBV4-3	CASSQDTSASNTGELFF	TGCGCCAGCAGCCAGGACACTAGCGCCTCGAACACCGGGGAGCTGTTTTTT